A single T cell receptor beta chain is shown here with its context. The antigen is not known. CD4+ or CD8+ T cells were sorted as naive CD45RA+ or memory CD45RO+. Germline V lookup: CDR1 LNHDA, CDR2 SQIVND (reference sequence). J lost 3 bases, V lost 6 bases, and 10 bases had no gene match. This CDR3 is 16 amino acids long. This sample was taken from a study of regulatory dendritic cells for organ transplantation. Study-level results: Between individuals, the alloreactive memory CD8+ T cell pool differed considerably. Naive T cells showed high diversity, memory cells less, memory CD8+ least. Regulatory dendritic cells appeared to expand memory CD8+ clones less than mature ones.

The repertoire was sequenced with immunoSEQ multiplex PCR; TCRdb's copy has only in-frame clones and lacks some. Among about 28,000 clones listed, roughly 80% were seen once. This sequence was found in a human donor in good health. The sequenced sample consisted of naive CD4+ T cells from blood. Subset in this sample: CD45RA+ naive T cells. The chain has TRBV19 and TRBJ1-5; 8 nucleotides match TRBD1. In DNA, the CDR3 is TGTGCCAGTAGGCGACAGGGGCGAGGTATCAATCAGCCCCAGCATTTT. It encodes CASRRQGRGINQPQHF.